This paragraph covers one TCR beta chain sequence. In germline, CDR1 is SGHNT, CDR2 YYREEE (reference sequence). V lost 0 bases and J 5 bases, leaving 5 bases between the germline ends. The CDR3 loop spans 13 amino acids. This record belongs to a study of OX40 agonist ivuxolimab in advanced cancers. The timepoints at which blood was sampled were baseline, cycle 4 day 1, and cycle 7 day 1. Some clones are missing from TCRdb's copy, which holds only in-frame ones; the method was immunoSEQ multiplex PCR. This table has fewer than 70,000 clones, roughly 89% appearing once. This clonotype was obtained from an adult with an advanced solid tumor such as melanoma, head and neck, liver or kidney cancer. Source: CD4+ or CD8+ T cells sorted from blood, taken in a trial of the OX40 agonist ivuxolimab. J is TRBJ2-2 and V is TRBV5-4, with no clear D. In DNA form, the CDR3 reads TGTGCCAGCAGCTTGGGGAGAACCGGGGAGCTGTTTTTT. Translated: CASSLGRTGELFF.